This T cell receptor beta chain stems from a study of blood T cell repertoires in COVID-19. Sequenced by immunoSEQ multiplex PCR; TCRdb stores in-frame clones only, minus some. The profile shows some 460,000 clones, around 89% of them singletons. The CDR3 sequence is 16 residues long. The germline CDR1 and CDR2 sequences are SGDLS and YYNGEE. V shed 4 bases and J shed 6 bases, with 20 bases lying between them. V gene TRBV9 combines with J gene TRBJ2-1; TRBD1 is a possible D gene (6 bases). The sequencing input was peripheral blood. The source is a woman aged 25 to 39 with acute or convalescent COVID-19. CDR3 DNA sequence: TGTGCCAGCAGCACCCACGACGCCGGGACACCCAATGAGCAGTTCTTC. Encoded protein: CASSTHDAGTPNEQFF.